The 21 T cell receptor beta chains presented below share a single source sample, sequenced in a study of breast tumors, draining lymph nodes, adjacent tissues. Samples came from axillary lymph nodes draining the breast cancer. TCRdb redid the calling of the multiplex PCR reads with MiXCR, one entry per CDR3 protein. The table includes about 180,000 distinct CDR3 sequences, roughly 30% detected once. The sequencing sample was made of axillary lymph node tissue. The receptors were sampled from a female donor with breast cancer. Some clones in this sample may be carry-over from other donors' samples.

There are a few counts of this clonotype. This clone may be a read error of a much larger clone one base away. The chain carries TRBV9 and TRBJ2-7; 7 nucleotides line up with TRBD1. Per germline, CDR1 SGDLS and CDR2 YYNGEE. The CDR3 has 18 residues. The CDR3 is CASSVIGQVYWSSYGQYF. CDR3 nucleotide sequence: TGTGCCAGCAGCGTTATAGGACAGGTCTACTGGAGCTCCTACGGGCAGTACTTC. The full variable domain, with the rest looked up from reference TRBV9 and TRBJ2-7, is DSGVTQTPKHLITATGQRVTLRCSPRSGDLSVYWYQQSLDQGLQFLIQYYNGEERAKGNILERFSAQQFPDLHSELNLSSLELGDSALYFCASSVIGQVYWSSYGQYFGPGTRLTVT.

The chain joins TRBV6-4 to TRBJ2-6; no definite D call. Germline lookup yields CDR1 MRHNA and CDR2 SNTAGT. V lost 2 bases and J lost 0, with 2 bases in between. The CDR3 covers 14 residues. The CDR3 bases are TGTGCCAGCAGTGACAACTCTGGGGCCAACGTCCTGACTTTC. Its protein product is CASSDNSGANVLTF.

As concerns this clonotype: A much larger clone differs from this one at a single base, so this may be a read error. The rearrangement links TRBV7-9 to TRBJ2-5, with 12 bases that match TRBD1. The CDR3 has 15 amino acids. Germline values: CDR1 SEHNR, CDR2 FQNEAQ (reference sequence). CDR3 bases: TGTGCCAGCAGCACCGGGACAGGGGGCTGGGAGACCCAGCACTTC. Translation: CASSTGTGGWETQHF.

The genes are TRBV28 and TRBJ2-2, with 7 bases lining up with TRBD1. J lost 4 bases, V lost 6 bases, and 2 bases had no gene match. Germline CDR1 reads MDHEN; CDR2 reads SYDVKM. The CDR3 extends over 13 amino acids. Here the CDR3 DNA reads TGTGCCAGCAGCGGGGACAGCACCGGGGAGCTGTTTTTT. Amino acid sequence: CASSGDSTGELFF. The whole variable domain, filled in from reference TRBV28 and TRBJ2-2, reads DVKVTQSSRYLVKRTGEKVFLECVQDMDHENMFWYRQDPGLGLRLIYFSYDVKMKEKGDIPEGYSVSREKKERFSLILESASTNQTSMYLCASSGDSTGELFFGEGSRLTVL.

This clonotype has just a few counts. This chain uses TRBV6-2 or TRBV6-3 with TRBJ1-2; 7 bases agree with TRBD1. V was pared by 6 bases and J by 4 bases, with 8 bases of the junction left unmatched. Germline V gene sequence: CDR1 MNHEY, CDR2 SVGEGT. The CDR3 sequence is 14 residues long. CDR3 nucleotide sequence: TGTGCCAGCAGACTCCCCGGGACAGCCTATGGCTACACCTTC. As protein: CASRLPGTAYGYTF.

Of note for this clonotype: A much larger clone sits a single nucleotide away, making a read error possible. The chain is built from TRBV15 and TRBJ1-1; D gene unclear. CDR1 and CDR2 from the germline V gene are LNHNV and YYDKDF (reference sequence). This CDR3 spans 14 amino acids. The CDR3 loop reads CATRRAFSATEAFF. As DNA, the CDR3 is TGTGCCACCAGAAGAGCTTTCTCGGCCACTGAAGCTTTCTTT.

The rearrangement joins TRBV2 to TRBJ2-3, with 15 bases identical to TRBD2. The germline CDR1 and CDR2 sequences are SNHLY and FYNNEI. The trim removed 4 bases at V and 2 bases at J, leaving 4 bases unmatched. CDR3 length: 17 residues. CDR3 residues: CASSVGTSGGPTDTQYF. CDR3 nucleotides: TGTGCCAGCAGTGTCGGGACTAGCGGGGGGCCCACAGATACGCAGTATTTT. The full variable domain, in which reference TRBV2 and TRBJ2-3 provide the parts outside the CDR3, is EPEVTQTPSHQVTQMGQEVILRCVPISNHLYFYWYRQILGQKVEFLVSFYNNEISEKSEIFDDQFSVERPDGSNFTLKIRSTKLEDSAMYFCASSVGTSGGPTDTQYFGPGTRLTVL.

Many counts were recorded for this clonotype. V and J are TRBV5-6 and TRBJ2-7; 7 bases are shared with TRBD1. This CDR3 has 13 residues. Germline-derived CDR1 and CDR2 are SGHDT and YYEEEE. V lost 0 bases and J lost 6; bases outside the gene matches: 3. CDR3 protein: CASSLGWTGEQYF. The CDR3 DNA reads as TGTGCCAGCAGCTTGGGCTGGACAGGCGAGCAGTACTTC.

The chain combines TRBV15 with TRBJ1-6; unclear D gene. In germline, CDR1 is LNHNV, CDR2 YYDKDF (reference sequence). The CDR3 is 14 residues long. The V and J ends lost 1 base and 8 bases respectively, with 9 bases between them. The CDR3 coding sequence is TGTGCCACCAGCAGAGGGGGTTGGGATTCACCCCTCCACTTT. Its protein product is CATSRGGWDSPLHF.

Regarding this clonotype: A much bigger clone sits one base away, suggesting this may be a read error. The J gene is TRBJ1-2, the V gene TRBV14, with D maybe TRBD1 (6 bases). The CDR3 length is 15 residues. Germline CDR1 and CDR2: SGHDN and FVKESK. The DNA of the CDR3 is TGTGCCAGCAGCCAAGGGATCAGGGGCCCCTATGGCTACGCCTTC. This codes for CASSQGIRGPYGYAF. The full variable domain, completed using reference TRBV14 and TRBJ1-2, is EAGVTQFPSHSVIEKGQTVTLRCDPISGHDNLYWYRRVMGKEIKFLLHFVKESKQDESGMPNNRFLAERTGGTYSTLKVQPAELEDSGVYFCASSQGIRGPYGYAFGSGTRLTVV.

This clonotype appeared a few times. This sequence joins TRBV12-3 or TRBV12-4 and TRBJ2-4; 9 bases agree with TRBD2. CDR3 length equals 17 residues. The V and J ends lost 6 bases and 0 bases, in that order; junction bases with no gene match: 9. CDR3 DNA sequence: TGTGCCAGCAGCAACTCGACTAGCGGCATAGCCAAAAACATTCAGTACTTC. Protein: CASSNSTSGIAKNIQYF.

As regards this clonotype: A much more abundant neighbour one base away suggests this may be a read error. This chain joins TRBV6-5 and TRBJ2-7; D possibly corresponds to TRBD2 (6 bases). The CDR3 extends over 11 amino acids. Trimming shortened V by 7 bases and J by 7 bases, and 11 bases separated the two germline ends. Germline values: CDR1 MNHEY, CDR2 SVGAGI. CDR3 in amino acids: CASTPRGEQYF. CDR3 nucleotide sequence: TGTGCCAGCACTCCCCGGGGGGAGCAGTACTTC.

This clonotype was counted many times. The V gene is TRBV6-6, the J gene TRBJ2-7; D possibly corresponds to TRBD1 (5 bases). The CDR3 totals 14 residues. The V gene lost 8 bases and the J gene lost 2 bases, with 16 bases spanning the gap. The germline V gene encodes CDR1 MNHNY and CDR2 SVGAGI (reference sequence). CDR3 sequence: CASLGQPGPYEQYF. The CDR3 DNA sequence: TGTGCCAGCCTGGGGCAGCCAGGCCCCTACGAGCAGTACTTC.

This clonotype was observed at least ten times. This chain links TRBV4-2 with TRBJ2-1, with TRBD2 matching 7 bases. The germline V gene encodes CDR1 LGHNA and CDR2 YNFKEQ. Trimming at V came to 4 bases and at J to 5 bases, leaving 8 bases not matched to a gene. The CDR3 length is 15 residues. CDR3 loop: CASSRGRERNNEQFF. As DNA, the CDR3 is TGTGCCAGCAGCCGAGGGAGGGAGAGGAACAATGAGCAGTTCTTC.

The chain carries TRBV29-1 and TRBJ1-4, with 8 bases identical to TRBD1. CDR1 SQVTM and CDR2 ANQGSEA come from the germline V gene. With 7 bases clipped from V and 2 bases from J, the junction kept 12 bases outside the gene matches. CDR3 length: 16 amino acids. As DNA, the CDR3 is TGCAGCGCCCGAGGAACAGACAGGGGCACTAATGAAAAACTGTTTTTT. Encoded protein: CSARGTDRGTNEKLFF.

A note on this clonotype: A read error may account for a junction end that differs from germline. The genes are TRBV11-2 and TRBJ1-4; no definite D call. The V gene's germline CDR1 is SGHAT and CDR2 FQNNGV. This CDR3 is built from 16 residues. The CDR3 is CASSPNTRNPNEKLFF. Here the CDR3 DNA reads TGTGCCAGCAGCCCTAACACTAGAAATCCTAACGAAAAACTGTTTTTT. Combining the CDR3 with reference TRBV11-2 and TRBJ1-4 gives the whole variable domain EAGVAQSPRYKIIEKRQSVAFWCNPISGHATLYWYQQILGQGPKLLIQFQNNGVVDDSQLPKDRFSAERLKGVDSTLKIQPAKLEDSAVYLCASSPNTRNPNEKLFFGSGTQLSVL.

This clonotype was seen a handful of times. This clone may be a read error of a much larger clone one base away. The rearrangement joins TRBV4-2 to TRBJ2-7; 8 bases are shared with TRBD2. The CDR3 runs to 16 residues. Germline assignment: CDR1 LGHNA and CDR2 YNFKEQ. The CDR3 DNA reads TGTGCCAGCGGCCAAGATCCTCTAGCGGGTACCTACGAGCAGTACTTC. It translates to CASGQDPLAGTYEQYF.

This clonotype was counted once. V gene TRBV5-1 combines with J gene TRBJ2-7; 9 bases map to TRBD1. With 0 bases clipped from V and 3 bases from J, the junction kept 7 bases outside the gene matches. This CDR3 has 16 residues. Germline CDR1 SGHRS, CDR2 YFSETQ. CDR3 residues: CASSLDPGQGNYEQYF. In DNA form, the CDR3 reads TGCGCCAGCAGCTTGGATCCGGGACAGGGAAACTACGAGCAGTACTTC.

This clonotype was found a few times. One end of the junction varies from germline; a read error may be responsible. V gene TRBV7-9 combines with J gene TRBJ2-1; D possibly corresponds to TRBD2 (7 bases). CDR3 length: 15 residues. Germline CDR1 is SEHNR and CDR2 is FQNEAQ (reference sequence). CDR3 loop: CASSLEQGGDNEQLF. In nucleotides, the CDR3 is TGTGCCAGCAGCTTAGAGCAGGGAGGGGACAATGAGCAGCTCTTC. The whole variable domain, filled in from reference TRBV7-9 and TRBJ2-1, reads DTGVSQNPRHKITKRGQNVTFRCDPISEHNRLYWYRQTLGQGPEFLTYFQNEAQLEKSRLLSDRFSAERPKGSFSTLEIQRTEQGDSAMYLCASSLEQGGDNEQLFGPGTRLTVL.

The sample holds many counts of this clonotype. This chain joins TRBV11-2 and TRBJ2-3; no firm D call. Germline V gene data show CDR1 as SGHAT and CDR2 as FQNNGV. This CDR3 has 14 amino acids. V lost 5 bases, J lost 2 bases, and 11 bases lay in between. CDR3: CASSLTTFTDTQYF. The CDR3 nucleotides are TGTGCCAGCAGCCTAACTACTTTCACAGATACGCAGTATTTT.

This clonotype occurred a few times. The V and J genes are TRBV27 and TRBJ2-1; no definite D call. The CDR3 loop spans 13 amino acids. Germline V gene sequence: CDR1 MNHEY, CDR2 SMNVEV (reference sequence). V lost 6 bases and J 4 bases, leaving 10 bases between the germline ends. CDR3 nucleotides: TGTGCCAGCAGCGAGACCCTTTACAATGAGCAGTTCTTC. Translating gives CASSETLYNEQFF.